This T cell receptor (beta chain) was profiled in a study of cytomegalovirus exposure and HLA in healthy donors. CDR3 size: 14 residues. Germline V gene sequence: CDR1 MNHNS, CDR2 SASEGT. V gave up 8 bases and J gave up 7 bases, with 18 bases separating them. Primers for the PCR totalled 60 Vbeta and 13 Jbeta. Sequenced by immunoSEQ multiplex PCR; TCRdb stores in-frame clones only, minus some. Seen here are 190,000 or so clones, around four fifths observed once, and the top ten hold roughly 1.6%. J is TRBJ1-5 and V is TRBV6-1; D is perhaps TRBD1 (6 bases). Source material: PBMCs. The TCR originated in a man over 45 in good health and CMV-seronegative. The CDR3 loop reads CASGTAGVAQPQHF. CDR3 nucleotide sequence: TGTGCCAGCGGAACGGCAGGGGTAGCCCAGCCCCAGCATTTT.